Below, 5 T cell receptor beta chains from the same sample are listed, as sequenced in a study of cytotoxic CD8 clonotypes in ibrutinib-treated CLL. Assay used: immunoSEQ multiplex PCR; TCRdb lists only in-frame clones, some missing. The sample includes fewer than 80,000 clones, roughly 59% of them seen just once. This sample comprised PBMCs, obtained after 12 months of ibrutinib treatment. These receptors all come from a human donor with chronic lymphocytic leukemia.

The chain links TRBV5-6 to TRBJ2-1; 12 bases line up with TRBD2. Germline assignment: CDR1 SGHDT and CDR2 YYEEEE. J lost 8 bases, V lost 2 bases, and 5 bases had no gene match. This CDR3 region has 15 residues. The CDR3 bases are TGTGCCAGCAGCTTTGGACTAGCGGGACACGATGAGCAGTTCTTC. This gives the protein CASSFGLAGHDEQFF.

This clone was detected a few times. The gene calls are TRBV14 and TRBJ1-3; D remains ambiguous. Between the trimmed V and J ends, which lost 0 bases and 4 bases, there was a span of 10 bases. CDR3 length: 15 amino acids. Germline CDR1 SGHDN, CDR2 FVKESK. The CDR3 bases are TGTGCCAGCAGCCAAGAGGTTTTCGAGGGAAACACCATATATTTT. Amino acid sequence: CASSQEVFEGNTIYF. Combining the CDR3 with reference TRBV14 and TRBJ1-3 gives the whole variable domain EAGVTQFPSHSVIEKGQTVTLRCDPISGHDNLYWYRRVMGKEIKFLLHFVKESKQDESGMPNNRFLAERTGGTYSTLKVQPAELEDSGVYFCASSQEVFEGNTIYFGEGSWLTVV.

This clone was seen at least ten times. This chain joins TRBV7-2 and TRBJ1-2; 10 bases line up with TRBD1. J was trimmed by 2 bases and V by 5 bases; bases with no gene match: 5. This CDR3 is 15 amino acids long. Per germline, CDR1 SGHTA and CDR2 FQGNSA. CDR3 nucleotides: TGTGCCAGCAGCCCGCGGACAGGGGGAAACTATGGCTACACCTTC. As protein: CASSPRTGGNYGYTF.

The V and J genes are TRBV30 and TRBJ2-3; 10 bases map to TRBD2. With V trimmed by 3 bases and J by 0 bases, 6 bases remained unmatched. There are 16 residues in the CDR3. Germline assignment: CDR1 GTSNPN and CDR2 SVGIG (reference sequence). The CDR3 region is CAWRAASGRSTDTQYF. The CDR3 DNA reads TGTGCCTGGAGGGCGGCTAGCGGGAGAAGCACAGATACGCAGTATTTT.

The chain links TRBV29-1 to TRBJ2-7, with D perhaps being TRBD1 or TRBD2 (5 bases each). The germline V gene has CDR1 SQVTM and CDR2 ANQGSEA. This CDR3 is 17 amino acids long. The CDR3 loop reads CSHPGQSPFLTDYEQYV. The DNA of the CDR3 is TGCAGTCATCCGGGGCAGTCTCCCTTCCTTACCGACTACGAGCAGTACGTC.